Presented here are 22 T cell receptor beta chains from one specimen sequenced in a study of blood T cell repertoires in COVID-19. TCRdb's copy holds only in-frame clones and misses some; the assay was immunoSEQ multiplex PCR. The sample has approximately 120,000 clones, 92% seen once. What was sequenced was peripheral blood. These receptors were obtained from a man aged 45 to 65 with COVID-19, enrolled during active disease.

The CDR3 coding sequence is TGTGCCAGCAGCCCAAGACAGGGCAGCACAGATACGCAGTATTTT. Protein: CASSPRQGSTDTQYF. The gene calls are TRBV3-1 (or the pseudogene TRBV3-2) and TRBJ2-3; 7 positions match TRBD1. This CDR3 comprises 15 residues. Trimming took 4 bases from V and 0 from J; bases not matched to a gene: 4. Germline V gene sequence: CDR1 LGHDT, CDR2 YNNKEL (reference sequence).

This clone was recorded once. The CDR3 DNA is TGCGCCAGCAGCCAGCGCCTGACTAGCGGGAACTACAATGAGCAGTTCTTC. It yields the protein CASSQRLTSGNYNEQFF. The chain recombines TRBV4-1 with TRBJ2-1, with 11 bases that match TRBD2. The CDR3 has 17 amino acids. The germline V gene has CDR1 MGHRA and CDR2 YSYEKL. Trimming at V came to 3 bases and at J to 3 bases, leaving 7 bases not matched to a gene.

The V gene is TRBV4-2, the J gene TRBJ2-1; D possibly corresponds to TRBD1 (6 bases). Germline-derived CDR1 and CDR2 are LGHNA and YNFKEQ. This CDR3 is 16 amino acids long. The V end lost 3 bases, the J end lost 3 bases, and 15 bases lay between the germline ends. Written as DNA, the CDR3 is TGTGCCAGCAGCCATAGGGACAATCGCCGCTACAATGAGCAGTTCTTC. It translates to CASSHRDNRRYNEQFF.

V usage is TRBV20-1 and J usage is TRBJ1-2, with 8 bases matching TRBD1. The CDR3 contains 14 residues. The germline gives CDR1 DFQATT, CDR2 SNEGSKA (reference sequence). The ends lost 5 bases at V and 8 bases at J; junction bases unmatched: 13. CDR3 in amino acids: CSARDIRGREGYTF. The DNA of the CDR3 is TGCAGTGCTCGTGATATCAGGGGGCGCGAGGGCTACACCTTC.

The chain combines TRBV7-9 with TRBJ2-1; TRBD2 agrees at 8 bases. V was pared by 1 base and J by 7 bases, with 0 bases of the junction left unmatched. Germline V CDR1 and CDR2: SEHNR, FQNEAQ (reference sequence). The CDR3 spans 13 residues. The DNA for the CDR3 is TGTGCCAGCAGCTTAGGCGGGGGGAATGAGCAGTTCTTC. This sequence encodes CASSLGGGNEQFF.

The chain links TRBV6-6 to TRBJ2-2; 8 bases match TRBD2. In germline, CDR1 is MNHNY, CDR2 SVGAGI (reference sequence). Losses at the gene ends were 5 bases for V and 4 bases for J; bases not matched to a gene: 12. This CDR3 spans 17 amino acids. CDR3 DNA: TGTGCCAGCAGTCCTACTAGCGGAAGTTGGGGCACCGGGGAGCTGTTTTTT. Its protein is CASSPTSGSWGTGELFF.

The V call is TRBV19, the J call TRBJ1-5; 7 bases line up with TRBD1. This CDR3 has 16 amino acids. CDR1 is LNHDA, CDR2 SQIVND, per germline (reference sequence). The J segment lost 7 bases and the V segment lost 5 bases, leaving 14 bases of the junction unmatched. This CDR3 is CASSSTGQVGGQPQHF. The DNA for the CDR3 is TGTGCCAGTAGTTCCACTGGACAGGTGGGAGGACAGCCCCAGCATTTT.

The rearrangement links TRBV6-6 to TRBJ2-1; 11 bases are shared with TRBD1. CDR3 length: 16 amino acids. Per germline, CDR1 MNHNY and CDR2 SVGAGI (reference sequence). After removal of 2 bases from V and 5 bases from J, the junction contained 5 bases not matched to a gene. CDR3 region: CASSYPGTGGHNEQFF. DNA of the CDR3: TGTGCCAGCAGTTACCCCGGGACAGGGGGTCACAATGAGCAGTTCTTC.

This sequence joins TRBV27 and TRBJ1-3, with D unresolved. V was shortened by 2 bases and J by 4 bases, with 6 bases between the two germline ends. This CDR3 region has 13 residues. Germline V gene data show CDR1 as MNHEY and CDR2 as SMNVEV (reference sequence). The CDR3 nucleotides are TGTGCCAGCAGTTTAAATCTAGGAAACACCATATATTTT. Amino acids: CASSLNLGNTIYF.

The rearrangement uses TRBV5-8 and TRBJ2-7; 13 nucleotides match TRBD2. Trimming cost V 2 bases and J 5 bases; bases outside gene matches: 1. The germline V gene has CDR1 SGHTS and CDR2 YDEGEE. This CDR3 has 14 amino acids. CDR3 in amino acids: CASSFGLAGDEQYF. CDR3 DNA sequence: TGTGCCAGCAGCTTTGGACTAGCGGGAGACGAGCAGTACTTC.

The DNA of the CDR3 is TGTGCCAGCAGCCAAGAAGGAACAGGGGGTTCACCCCTCCACTTT. Translated, it gives CASSQEGTGGSPLHF. This chain joins TRBV4-2 and TRBJ1-6; 8 bases line up with TRBD1. The V segment lost 0 bases and the J segment 9 bases; nucleotides outside the gene matches: 4. In germline, CDR1 is LGHNA, CDR2 YNFKEQ. This CDR3 has 15 residues.

About this clone itself: Other nucleotide sequences from this sample produce the same CDR3. The CDR3 sequence: CSVDGTGYNEQFF. Here the CDR3 DNA reads TGCAGCGTTGACGGGACAGGGTACAATGAGCAGTTCTTC. This sequence joins TRBV29-1 and TRBJ2-1; 9 bases align to TRBD1. Germline CDR1 SQVTM, CDR2 ANQGSEA. Trimming at V came to 3 bases and at J to 4 bases, leaving 1 base not matched to a gene. The CDR3 loop spans 13 amino acids.

This clone was seen more than once but under ten times. This same CDR3 is encoded by further DNA sequences in the sample. The J gene is TRBJ2-7, the V gene TRBV9; tentative D call: TRBD2 (5 bases). The V gene's germline CDR1 is SGDLS and CDR2 YYNGEE. The CDR3 is 14 residues long. Between the trimmed V and J ends, which lost 0 bases and 0 bases, there was a span of 7 bases. CDR3 nucleotides: TGTGCCAGCAGCGTAGGCGGGTCCTCCTACGAGCAGTACTTC. Encoded protein: CASSVGGSSYEQYF.

This chain links TRBV7-9 with TRBJ1-1; no clear D. Trimming pared 1 base from V and 1 base from J, leaving 7 bases between. Germline V gene lookup returns CDR1 SEHNR and CDR2 FQNEAQ (reference sequence). The CDR3 spans 14 residues. The CDR3 reads CASSLGAGNTEAFF. DNA for the CDR3: TGTGCCAGCAGCTTAGGGGCTGGGAACACTGAAGCTTTCTTT.

The chain couples TRBV30 to TRBJ2-1, with TRBD2 identical over 9 bases. The CDR3 runs 14 residues. The trim removed 5 bases at V and 5 bases at J, leaving 7 bases unmatched. The V gene's germline CDR1 is GTSNPN and CDR2 SVGIG (reference sequence). The CDR3 bases are TGTGCCTGGGCGACTAGCGGAAGTGACAATGAGCAGTTCTTC. This codes for CAWATSGSDNEQFF.

V is TRBV29-1 and J is TRBJ1-1; D is possibly TRBD1 (6 bases). The germline gives CDR1 SQVTM, CDR2 ANQGSEA. With 5 bases removed from V and 1 base from J, the gap between germline ends came to 14 bases. CDR3 size: 14 residues. The CDR3 DNA follows: TGCAGCGTTACCAAAGACAGGAGGAACACTGAAGCTTTCTTT. Translating gives CSVTKDRRNTEAFF.

The CDR3: CSAQQGYEQYF. The CDR3 coding sequence is TGCAGTGCTCAACAGGGGTACGAGCAGTACTTC. V is TRBV20-1 and J is TRBJ2-7, with TRBD1 identical over 7 bases. CDR1 is DFQATT and CDR2 is SNEGSKA in the germline V gene (reference sequence). V lost 5 bases to trimming and J lost 4 bases; unmatched junction nucleotides: 2. The CDR3 is made up of 11 amino acids.

This rearrangement joins TRBV19 to TRBJ1-5; 8 nucleotides match TRBD1. The CDR3 runs 14 residues. Per the germline V gene, CDR1 is LNHDA and CDR2 is SQIVND (reference sequence). Trimming removed 6 bases from V and 3 bases from J; junction bases left unmatched: 4. CDR3 protein: CASRGQADNQPQHF. The CDR3 DNA follows: TGTGCCAGTAGGGGACAGGCAGACAATCAGCCCCAGCATTTT.

This sequence joins TRBV11-2 and TRBJ2-7; D is possibly TRBD1 (5 bases). The CDR3 covers 13 residues. Trimming took off 5 bases at V and 3 bases at J, with 11 bases between the two ends. The germline V gene has CDR1 SGHAT and CDR2 FQNNGV. The CDR3: CASSPTASYEQYV. The CDR3, as DNA: TGTGCCAGCAGCCCGACAGCCAGCTACGAGCAGTACGTC.

V is TRBV7-2 and J is TRBJ2-6, with D maybe TRBD1 (6 bases). This CDR3 is 15 amino acids long. Looked up from germline, CDR1 is SGHTA and CDR2 is FQGNSA. The V end was cut by 8 bases, the J end by 1 base, with 12 bases between. CDR3 residues: CASFSRGSGANVLTF. The DNA of the CDR3 is TGTGCCAGCTTCTCCAGGGGATCTGGGGCCAACGTCCTGACTTTC.

V gene TRBV7-8 combines with J gene TRBJ2-1; 7 positions match TRBD1. This CDR3 is 16 amino acids long. The junction had 9 bases not matched to a gene; V was cut back by 7 bases and J by 0 bases. Germline V gives CDR1 SGHVS, CDR2 FQNEAQ. The CDR3 region has the DNA TGTGCCAGCACCCGACAGGGTCCAAGCTCCTACAATGAGCAGTTCTTC. Translating it yields CASTRQGPSSYNEQFF.

The J gene is TRBJ1-2, the V gene TRBV18; the D is unclear. V gave up 1 base and J gave up 0 bases, with 9 bases separating them. Germline V gives CDR1 KGHSH, CDR2 LQKENI. CDR3 length: 15 amino acids. The CDR3 bases are TGTGCCAGCTCACCACGGGAGAACCCTAACTATGGCTACACCTTC. Encoded protein: CASSPRENPNYGYTF.